This T cell receptor beta chain was recorded in a study of CD8+ T cells in alopecia areata. At the level of the study: Treatment of the treated patients consisted of oral tofacitinib, 5 to 10 mg twice daily. The study, taken as a whole, reports: Numerous expanded lesional clones remained in scalp and blood during tofacitinib. Possibly as an HLA-related effect, TCR sharing across patients appeared less clear than in mice. For baseline CD8+ expansion, any link to response stays uncertain with one nonresponder.

As the sequencing template, cDNA was produced by extracting RNA and reverse transcribing it. Here immunoSEQ multiplex PCR was the method, and the copy in TCRdb shows in-frame clones only, minus some. The data show roughly 70,000 clones, with roughly 28% seen just once and about 15% held by the top ten. Treatment reported: oral pan-JAK inhibitor, 5-10 mg twice daily. For this clone: Its target is unknown.

The specimen comprised CD8+ T cells sorted from blood, sampled at week 4, from a patient treated with tofacitinib. This TCR derives from a human donor with alopecia areata.

The CDR3 is CSVVPGTEEETQYF. For the CDR3, the DNA is TGCAGCGTTGTCCCCGGGACAGAGGAAGAGACCCAGTACTTC. V gene TRBV29-1 combines with J gene TRBJ2-5, with 7 bases fitting TRBD1. The trim removed 4 bases at V and 3 bases at J, leaving 8 bases unmatched. Germline CDR1 SQVTM, CDR2 ANQGSEA. The CDR3 extends over 14 amino acids.